This T cell receptor beta chain was sequenced in a study of cytomegalovirus exposure and HLA in healthy donors. About the research overall: An analysis done earlier identified some 120 million unique TCR beta sequences from about 179 million T cells. Study conclusions and caveats: For most TCR beta V segments, an earlier analysis put the productive rate at about 87% or about 30% of the time. Rarity marked most TCR sequences, yet some public TCRs occurred in many donors.

Nominal health characterized the donors when sampled, though unrecorded immune exposures were likely. The PCR had 60 Vbeta and 13 Jbeta primers. Only in-frame clones appear in the TCRdb table, and some are missing; sequencing was by immunoSEQ multiplex PCR. The data contain a few hundred thousand clones, about 79% of them seen just once; the ten biggest clones take up around 2%. V shed 0 bases, J shed 2 bases, and the junction held 2 bases outside the gene matches. The CDR3 consists of 14 residues. CDR1 is SGDLS and CDR2 is YYNGEE in the germline V gene. Worth noting for this clone: Its target is not known.

This chain connects TRBV9 to TRBJ2-7, with 7 bases fitting TRBD2. The sequenced sample was PBMCs. This TCR came from a man in his late teens or twenties in good health and CMV-seronegative. CDR3 loop: CASSVETSPYEQYF. The CDR3 DNA reads TGTGCCAGCAGCGTAGAGACTAGCCCCTACGAGCAGTACTTC.